This T cell receptor beta chain was identified in a study of blood T cells in healthy people across ages. Sample-barcoded 5' priming and a J-beta primer mix drove a second PCR of roughly 7 to 11 cycles. Each CDR3 protein is one row after TCRdb ran MiXCR on the 5' RACE reads. Of over 1,200,000 distinct CDR3 sequences in the sample, roughly 59% were seen once. This clonotype appeared once. This receptor was taken from a man younger than 35 in good health. The sequencing input was blood.

Written as DNA, the CDR3 is TGTGCCAGCAGTGGGGGCAGGGTTAATGAAAAACTGTTTTTT. Protein: CASSGGRVNEKLFF. The gene calls are TRBV2 and TRBJ1-4; possibly TRBD1 for D (5 bases). Trimming removed 4 bases from V and 4 bases from J, with 10 bases in between. This CDR3 has 14 amino acids. Germline assignment: CDR1 SNHLY and CDR2 FYNNEI.